The present TCR beta chain was sequenced within a study of cytomegalovirus exposure and HLA in healthy donors. The CDR3 has 14 residues. Germline V CDR1 and CDR2: LNHDA, SQIVND (reference sequence). V lost 6 bases, J lost 7 bases, and 15 bases lay in between. Regarding the study as a whole: A few of the chains that were CMV-associated were confirmed in vitro to be specific for CMV antigens.

Generated by immunoSEQ multiplex PCR, the TCRdb table keeps only in-frame clones and is missing some. The sample shows 150,000 to 200,000 clones, under 90% of them seen only once. Concerning this clone itself: Its antigen is currently unknown.

V usage is TRBV19 and J usage is TRBJ1-4; D is perhaps TRBD1 (5 bases). The source is a man aged 18 to 29 in good health and CMV-seropositive. The sample comprised PBMCs. The CDR3 sequence: CASRDGGVTEKLFF. CDR3 nucleotides: TGTGCCAGTAGAGATGGAGGGGTGACTGAAAAACTGTTTTTT.